The rows below give T cell receptor beta chains drawn from one sample of a study of radiation and T cells in renal cell carcinoma. Method: immunoSEQ multiplex PCR; TCRdb's copy keeps in-frame clones and lacks some. The data show about 120,000 clones, roughly four fifths seen once. Sequencing was performed on blood, taken from a patient whose treatment included radiotherapy and nephrectomy. These receptor sequences come from a man between 45 and 60 years old with renal cell carcinoma. Both conserved end residues are part of each CDR3. A D gene is named only where the DNA matches it firmly. Where a row states a size, it is once, few, many or the class of an expanded clone; other rows omit it.

>TRBV4-2|TRBJ2-1|-|TRBD1
TGTGCCAGCAGCCAAAAGAGGGGACAGGACTACAATGAGCAGTTCTTC
CASSQKRGQDYNEQFF
>TRBV19|TRBJ2-1|-|TRBD1
TGTGCCAGTAGTATTGGGACAGGGTTAGGGGAATACAATGAGCAGTTCTTC
CASSIGTGLGEYNEQFF
>TRBV5-4|TRBJ2-1|once|-
TGTGCCAGCAGCGACAAGGCGGGGCCCAATGAGCAGTTCTTC
CASSDKAGPNEQFF
>TRBV19|TRBJ2-3|-|TRBD2
TGTGCCAGTAGTGAGGGACTAGCGGGGGGGCGGCGTTTCGATAGTACGCAGTATTTT
CASSEGLAGGRRFDSTQYF
>TRBV11-2|TRBJ1-1|-|-
TGTGCCAGCAGCTTAATGACAGGCATGAACACTGAAGCTTTCTTT
CASSLMTGMNTEAFF
>TRBV25-1|TRBJ2-7|-|-
TGTGCCAGCAGTGAATTGACCGGTTCCTACGAGCAGTACTTC
CASSELTGSYEQYF
>TRBV18|TRBJ2-7|-|TRBD2
TGTGCCAGCTCACCCTTGGGGCTAGCGGGAGACGAGCAGTACTTC
CASSPLGLAGDEQYF
>TRBV10-3|TRBJ2-7|-|-
TGTGCCATCCAAGCTCCGGGGACGAGCTCCTACGAGCAGTACTTC
CAIQAPGTSSYEQYF
>TRBV4-1|TRBJ2-3|-|TRBD2
TGCGCCAGCAGCCATACTAGCGGGGGCACAGATACGCAGTATTTT
CASSHTSGGTDTQYF
>TRBV5-1|TRBJ1-1|-|TRBD1
TGCGCCAGCAGCTTGAGTCGGAGTCGGATCCGGGACAGGATGAACACTGAAGCTTTCTTT
CASSLSRSRIRDRMNTEAFF
>TRBV2|TRBJ2-2|-|TRBD1
TGTGCCAGCAGTGATCTAGGGACAGAGAACACCGGGGAGCTGTTTTTT
CASSDLGTENTGELFF
>TRBV27|TRBJ2-5|-|TRBD2
TGTGCCAGCGGTGGGCCTAGCGGGTTAGAGACCCAGTACTTC
CASGGPSGLETQYF
>TRBV19|TRBJ1-4|-|-
TGTGCCAGTAAAGCGTTTCCCACAGATACCGCAACTAATGAAAAACTGTTTTTT
CASKAFPTDTATNEKLFF
>TRBV6-1|TRBJ1-5|-|-
TGTGCCAGCAGCCAAGAGGGGCAGAGGCATCAGCCCCAGCATTTT
CASSQEGQRHQPQHF
>TRBV6-6|TRBJ1-2|-|-
TGTGCCAGCAGTTACCCCCCCGATGGCTACACCTTC
CASSYPPDGYTF
>TRBV19|TRBJ1-5|-|-
TGTGCCAGTCGACGGACTATGGAACAGCCCCAGCATTTT
CASRRTMEQPQHF
>TRBV18|TRBJ2-1|-|TRBD2
TGTGCCAGCTCACCACCCGAGCGGGGATACAATGAGCAGTTCTTC
CASSPPERGYNEQFF
>TRBV6-4|TRBJ1-2|many|-
TGTGCCAGCAGCTCCGGGCGAGGGTTAGATGGCTACACCTTC
CASSSGRGLDGYTF
>TRBV29-1|TRBJ2-1|-|-
TGCAGCGTTGAAAGGGACCCCTCCTACAATGAGCAGTTCTTC
CSVERDPSYNEQFF
>TRBV15|TRBJ2-1|few|-
TGTGCCACCAGCACGCGCTCAAGTTCGGAGCAGTTCTTC
CATSTRSSSEQFF
>TRBV10-3|TRBJ2-1|-|-
TGTGCCATCAGTGTGCGGGGCCTAAGTTCCAATGAGCAGTTCTTC
CAISVRGLSSNEQFF
>TRBV2|TRBJ1-1|-|-
TGTGCCAGCTCGGGGGCAAGGGACACTGAAGCTTTCTTT
CASSGARDTEAFF
>TRBV9|TRBJ2-3|-|-
TGTGCCAGCAGCGTAGGTTCCGGGCACTCCACAGATACGCAGTATTTT
CASSVGSGHSTDTQYF
>TRBV9|TRBJ1-3|once|TRBD1
TGTGCCAGCAGCGACCTGACAGGGGGAAACACCATATATTTT
CASSDLTGGNTIYF
>TRBV6-6|TRBJ1-2|-|-
TGTGCCACACACTCTAACTATGGCTACACCTTC
CATHSNYGYTF
>TRBV19|TRBJ1-2|-|TRBD1
TGTGCCAGTATCGGACAGGGGGCTCCCTCCGGCTATGGCTACACCTTC
CASIGQGAPSGYGYTF
>TRBV9|TRBJ1-1|-|TRBD1
TGTGCCAGCAGCGTAGCCCAGGACAGGGCGTCTGAAGCTTTCTTT
CASSVAQDRASEAFF
>TRBV2|TRBJ2-7|-|TRBD2
TGTGCCAGCAGTGAAAGAAGCGGGAGGGCCAAAGAGCAGTACTTC
CASSERSGRAKEQYF
>TRBV2|TRBJ2-3|-|-
TGTGCCAGCAGTGAAGTGGGTACGCAGTATTTT
CASSEVGTQYF
>TRBV19|TRBJ1-4|-|-
TGTGCCAGTAGCGACCTGGATTTTAATGAAAAACTGTTTTTT
CASSDLDFNEKLFF
>TRBV5-8|TRBJ1-1|-|-
TGTGCCAGCAGCTTGGACAGAAACACTGAAGCTTTCTTT
CASSLDRNTEAFF
>TRBV4-2|TRBJ2-2|-|-
TGTGCCAGCAGCCCGGAACAGGGTAACACCGGGGAGCTGTTTTTT
CASSPEQGNTGELFF
>TRBV2|TRBJ2-5|-|TRBD2
TGTGCCAGCAGCCCCGGGACTAGCGGGAGGCTTAGACAAGAGACCCAGTACTTC
CASSPGTSGRLRQETQYF
>TRBV9|TRBJ2-5|-|TRBD2
TGTGCCAGCAGCGTAGTTTCCAGCGGGAGGGGAGAGACCCAGTACTTC
CASSVVSSGRGETQYF
>TRBV2|TRBJ2-6|-|-
TGTGCCAGCAGTGGGGCAGGGGCGATATCTGGGGCCAACGTCCTGACTTTC
CASSGAGAISGANVLTF
>TRBV5-1|TRBJ2-1|-|TRBD1
TGCGCCAGCAGCTTCAGACTCGACAGGGTCTGGAATGAGCAGTTCTTC
CASSFRLDRVWNEQFF
>TRBV9|TRBJ2-2|-|-
TGTGCCAGCAGCGTAGCTCGATCAGACGCCGGGGAGCTGTTTTTT
CASSVARSDAGELFF
>TRBV15|TRBJ1-3|-|-
TGTGCCACCAGCAGAGTCTTCCAGGGTACTGGAAACACCATATATTTT
CATSRVFQGTGNTIYF
>TRBV11-3|TRBJ2-1|-|TRBD2
TGTGCCAGCAGCTTAGTAGCTAGCGGAACCAATGAGCAGTTCTTC
CASSLVASGTNEQFF
>TRBV19|TRBJ2-1|few|-
TGTGCCAGTAGTCTTCAGGGGAGCTCCTACAATGAGCAGTTCTTC
CASSLQGSSYNEQFF
>TRBV20-1|TRBJ1-3|few|-
TGCAGTGCTCAGGCTGGAAACACCATATATTTT
CSAQAGNTIYF
>TRBV4-1|TRBJ2-1|-|TRBD1
TGCGCCAGCAGCCAGGATTTCCCGGGACAGATCAATGAGCAGTTCTTC
CASSQDFPGQINEQFF
>TRBV27|TRBJ1-1|few|TRBD1
TGTGCCAGCAGTTTTACCAGGGGGCTTGAAGCTTTCTTT
CASSFTRGLEAFF
>TRBV30|TRBJ1-5|-|TRBD1
TGTGCCAGCGGACAGGGCGGTCAGCCCCAGCATTTT
CASGQGGQPQHF
>TRBV27|TRBJ1-2|-|-
TGTGCCAGCAAGGACGGAAGCTATGGCTACACCTTC
CASKDGSYGYTF
>TRBV7-9|TRBJ1-6|-|-
TGTGCCACCACGAGGGGGGCCTCAATTAGTGGTTCACCCCTCCACTTT
CATTRGASISGSPLHF
>TRBV20-1|TRBJ2-1|-|-
TGCAGTGCTAGTAAGGTTGGTGAGCAGTTCTTC
CSASKVGEQFF
>TRBV4-1|TRBJ1-3|-|TRBD1
TGCGCCAGCAGCCAGGATTTCGACAGGGCTGCAGGAAACACCATATATTTT
CASSQDFDRAAGNTIYF
>TRBV7-9|TRBJ2-5|-|TRBD1
TGTGCCAGCAGCTCCCAGGACAGGGACGCAGGGACCCAGTACTTC
CASSSQDRDAGTQYF
>TRBV29-1|TRBJ2-3|-|-
TGCAGCGTTGTGCCGGGGCTAGGTACGCAGTATTTT
CSVVPGLGTQYF